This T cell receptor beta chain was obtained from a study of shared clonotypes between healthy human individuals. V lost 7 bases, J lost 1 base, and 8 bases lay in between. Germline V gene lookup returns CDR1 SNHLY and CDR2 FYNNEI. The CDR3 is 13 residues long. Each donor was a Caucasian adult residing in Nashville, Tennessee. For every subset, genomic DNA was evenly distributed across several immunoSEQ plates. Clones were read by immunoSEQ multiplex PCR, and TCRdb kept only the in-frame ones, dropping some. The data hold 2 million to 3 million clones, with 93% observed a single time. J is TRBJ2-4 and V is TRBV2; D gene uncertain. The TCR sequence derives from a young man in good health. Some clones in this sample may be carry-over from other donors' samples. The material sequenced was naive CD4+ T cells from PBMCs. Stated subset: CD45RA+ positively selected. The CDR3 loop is CASMLVAKNIQYF. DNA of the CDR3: TGTGCCAGCATGTTAGTGGCCAAAAACATTCAGTACTTC.